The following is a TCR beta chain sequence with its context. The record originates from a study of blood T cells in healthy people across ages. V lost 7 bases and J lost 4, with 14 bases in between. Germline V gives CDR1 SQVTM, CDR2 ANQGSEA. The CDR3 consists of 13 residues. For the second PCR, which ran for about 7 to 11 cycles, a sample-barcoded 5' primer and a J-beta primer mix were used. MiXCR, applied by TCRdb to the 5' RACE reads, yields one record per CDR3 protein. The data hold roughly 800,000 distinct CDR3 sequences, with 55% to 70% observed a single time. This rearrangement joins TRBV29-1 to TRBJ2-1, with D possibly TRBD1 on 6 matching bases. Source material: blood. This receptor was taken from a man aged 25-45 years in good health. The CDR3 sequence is CSGYRDPYNEQFF. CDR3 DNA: TGCAGCGGATACAGGGATCCTTACAATGAGCAGTTCTTC.